This record concerns one T cell receptor beta chain sequence. Its antigen is undetermined. Produced via immunoSEQ multiplex PCR; TCRdb's table is partial and in-frame only. The sample yields approximately 50,000 clones, just under 85% seen once. This sample is drawn from a study of OX40 agonist ivuxolimab in advanced cancers. Germline V gene sequence: CDR1 LGHNA, CDR2 YNFKEQ. This CDR3 is 12 amino acids long. Trimming took off 0 bases at V and 8 bases at J, with 7 bases between the two ends. General study results and limits: Compared with others, partial responders at 0.1-3.0 mg/kg displayed clonal expansion among the lowest. Clones of CD4+ and CD8+ blood T cells grew by week 6 at doses of 0.1 to 3.0 mg/kg.

The V gene is TRBV4-2, the J gene TRBJ2-5; no firm D call. This receptor was taken from an adult with an advanced solid tumor such as melanoma, head and neck, liver or kidney cancer. The sequenced sample was CD4+ or CD8+ T cells sorted from blood, obtained in a trial of the OX40 agonist ivuxolimab. In DNA form, the CDR3 reads TGTGCCAGCAGCCAAGATTTGATTACCCAGTACTTC. This codes for CASSQDLITQYF.